A single sample is the source of the 32 T cell receptor beta chains below, sequenced in a study of T cell responses to AZD1222 COVID-19 vaccine. Measured with immunoSEQ multiplex PCR; TCRdb has only the in-frame clones, and not every one. The repertoire holds roughly 150,000 clones, about 90% seen once, with 1.9% in the top ten. The sample consisted of peripheral blood, taken on day 0 of AZD1222 vaccination. The receptors come from an adult in good health.

A few counts support this clone. The chain employs TRBV28 and TRBJ1-3, with a tentative D call TRBD1 (5 bases). The length of the CDR3 is 16 residues. V was pared by 1 base and J by 4 bases, with 14 bases between. Germline V lookup: CDR1 MDHEN, CDR2 SYDVKM. This CDR3 reads CASSLFEQGKGNTIYF. For the CDR3, the DNA is TGTGCCAGCAGTTTATTCGAGCAGGGAAAAGGAAACACCATATATTTT.

The chain recombines TRBV6-5 with TRBJ2-2; D perhaps matches TRBD2 (6 bases). Between the trimmed V and J ends, which lost 7 bases and 1 base, there was a span of 13 bases. The germline V gene encodes CDR1 MNHEY and CDR2 SVGAGI. This CDR3 contains 15 residues. The CDR3 here is CASTTMGGNTGELFF. The CDR3 coding sequence is TGTGCCAGCACCACCATGGGGGGGAACACCGGGGAGCTGTTTTTT.

The gene calls are TRBV30 and TRBJ2-5; a weak D match, TRBD2 (6 bases). CDR1 and CDR2 from the germline V gene are GTSNPN and SVGIG (reference sequence). The CDR3 runs 13 residues. With 2 bases removed from V and 2 bases from J, the gap between germline ends came to 9 bases. The CDR3 region is CAWSSGRQETQYF. DNA of the CDR3: TGTGCCTGGAGTTCAGGGAGGCAAGAGACCCAGTACTTC.

This chain joins TRBV10-2 and TRBJ1-6, with no clear D. The CDR3 length is 13 residues. The germline CDR1 and CDR2 sequences are WSHSY and SAAADI. Trimming left V 6 bases short and J 7 bases short, with 10 bases between. Written as DNA, the CDR3 is TGCGCCAGCAGGGGTGTAGAGAATTCACCCCTCCACTTT. Translating gives CASRGVENSPLHF.

This chain links TRBV7-2 with TRBJ1-2; D is perhaps TRBD1 (5 bases). The V end lost 1 base, the J end lost 4 bases, and 10 bases lay between the germline ends. The V gene's germline CDR1 is SGHTA and CDR2 FQGNSA. The CDR3 covers 14 residues. CDR3 amino acids: CASSLGPGPYGYTF. Here the CDR3 DNA reads TGTGCCAGCAGCTTAGGCCCAGGGCCCTATGGCTACACCTTC. The full variable domain, with the rest looked up from reference TRBV7-2 and TRBJ1-2, is GAGVSQSPSNKVTEKGKDVELRCDPISGHTALYWYRQSLGQGLEFLIYFQGNSAPDKSGLPSDRFSAERTGGSVSTLTIQRTQQEDSAVYLCASSLGPGPYGYTFGSGTRLTVV.

This chain joins TRBV27 and TRBJ2-1, with D maybe TRBD2 (6 bases). CDR1 is MNHEY and CDR2 is SMNVEV in the germline V gene (reference sequence). The CDR3 has 15 amino acids. V shed 4 bases and J shed 2 bases, with 12 bases lying between them. The CDR3 here is CASSYWTKPYNEQFF. The CDR3, as DNA: TGTGCCAGCAGTTATTGGACTAAACCCTACAATGAGCAGTTCTTC.

The chain couples TRBV4-3 to TRBJ1-3; D uncertain. The CDR3 totals 16 residues. The V gene lost 0 bases and the J gene lost 0 bases, with 9 bases spanning the gap. CDR1 LGHNA and CDR2 YSLEER come from the germline V gene. The CDR3 DNA follows: TGCGCCAGCAGCCAAGACTTCCGGGGCTCTGGAAACACCATATATTTT. Its translation is CASSQDFRGSGNTIYF.

This chain uses TRBV11-2 with TRBJ2-5; D remains unclear. The V and J ends lost 2 bases and 5 bases respectively, with 3 bases between them. Germline values: CDR1 SGHAT, CDR2 FQNNGV. The CDR3 sequence is 11 residues long. This CDR3 is CASSLYETQYF. DNA of the CDR3: TGTGCCAGCAGCTTATATGAGACCCAGTACTTC. The full variable domain, completed using reference TRBV11-2 and TRBJ2-5, is EAGVAQSPRYKIIEKRQSVAFWCNPISGHATLYWYQQILGQGPKLLIQFQNNGVVDDSQLPKDRFSAERLKGVDSTLKIQPAKLEDSAVYLCASSLYETQYFGPGTRLLVL.

The chain carries TRBV28 and TRBJ2-3; the D gene is possibly TRBD2 (5 bases). CDR1 MDHEN and CDR2 SYDVKM come from the germline V gene. The CDR3 covers 15 residues. V lost 4 bases to trimming and J lost 1 base, with 12 bases between them. The CDR3 region has the DNA TGTGCCAGCAGTTCGGATAGCGAGCGCACAGATACGCAGTATTTT. This gives the protein CASSSDSERTDTQYF.

The chain has TRBV28 and TRBJ1-6; TRBD1 matches at 7 bases. V lost 4 bases and J lost 7; bases outside the gene matches: 4. CDR1 is MDHEN, CDR2 SYDVKM, per germline. CDR3 size: 14 residues. CDR3 residues: CASSSPGGNSPLHF. CDR3 DNA sequence: TGTGCCAGCAGTTCGCCAGGGGGAAATTCACCCCTCCACTTT.

This rearrangement joins TRBV30 to TRBJ1-2; D uncertain. The CDR3 totals 13 residues. Germline V gene sequence: CDR1 GTSNPN, CDR2 SVGIG (reference sequence). V lost 2 bases and J lost 2, with 9 bases in between. The CDR3: CAWSSGPNYGYTF. As DNA, the CDR3 is TGTGCCTGGAGTTCCGGCCCCAACTATGGCTACACCTTC.

The V call is TRBV28, the J call TRBJ1-2, with D uncertain. Trimming shortened V by 3 bases and J by 5 bases, and 4 bases separated the two germline ends. The CDR3 length is 11 residues. In germline, CDR1 is MDHEN, CDR2 SYDVKM. The CDR3 spells CASSFGYGYTF. CDR3 nucleotides: TGTGCCAGCAGTTTCGGTTATGGCTACACCTTC.

The chain combines TRBV11-3 with TRBJ2-1; TRBD1 aligns across 7 bases. V was pared by 4 bases and J by 9 bases, with 9 bases of the junction left unmatched. The CDR3 covers 14 residues. Germline CDR1 SGHNT, CDR2 YENEEA. Here the CDR3 reads CASSSRDRNGEQFF. DNA of the CDR3: TGTGCCAGCAGCTCCCGGGACAGAAACGGTGAGCAGTTCTTC.

This chain uses TRBV28 with TRBJ2-1, with 7 bases identical to TRBD2. V lost 2 bases and J lost 7; bases outside the gene matches: 5. Germline loops: CDR1 MDHEN, CDR2 SYDVKM. The CDR3 extends over 14 amino acids. The CDR3 sequence is CASSLVGGRNEQFF. The CDR3 nucleotides are TGTGCCAGCAGTTTAGTGGGAGGGCGGAATGAGCAGTTCTTC.

The chain combines TRBV3-1 (or the pseudogene TRBV3-2) with TRBJ1-4; D is possibly TRBD1 (5 bases). In germline, CDR1 is LGHDT, CDR2 YNNKEL (reference sequence). With 5 bases removed from V and 7 bases from J, the gap between germline ends came to 14 bases. The CDR3 has 14 amino acids. CDR3 nucleotides: TGTGCCAGCAGCGAACAGGCGATCGCTGAAAAACTGTTTTTT. Translation: CASSEQAIAEKLFF.

Turning to this clone: Other DNA sequences in the same sample also yield this CDR3. The CDR3 loop reads CASSLAGAGNTIYF. The CDR3 DNA follows: TGCGCCAGCAGCTTGGCTGGGGCTGGAAACACCATATATTTT. The J gene is TRBJ1-3, the V gene TRBV5-1, with D uncertain. The CDR3 contains 14 residues. Trimming removed 0 bases at V and 2 bases at J, with 6 bases between. In germline, CDR1 is SGHRS, CDR2 YFSETQ.

The chain recombines TRBV10-3 with TRBJ2-1; TRBD1 is a possible D gene (6 bases). The CDR3 is 17 residues long. Trimming cost V 2 bases and J 0 bases, with 14 bases left between them. CDR1 and CDR2 (germline): ENHRY, SYGVKD. CDR3 in DNA: TGTGCCATCAGTGAGGGCTCCAGGGGTAGCTCCTACAATGAGCAGTTCTTC. Translated: CAISEGSRGSSYNEQFF.

V is TRBV7-9 and J is TRBJ1-3; D unclear. The CDR3 spans 16 residues. Germline V gene lookup returns CDR1 SEHNR and CDR2 FQNEAQ (reference sequence). Trimming cost V 1 base and J 4 bases, with 14 bases left between them. CDR3: CASSLETGKQGNTIYF. The CDR3, as DNA: TGTGCCAGCAGCTTAGAAACCGGAAAGCAGGGAAACACCATATATTTT.

The table lists this clone with a few counts. V gene TRBV12-3 or TRBV12-4 combines with J gene TRBJ1-6; D remains unclear. The CDR3 runs 12 residues. V lost 3 bases to trimming and J lost 7 bases, with 4 bases between them. CDR3 nucleotides: TGTGCCAGCAGTTTCGAAAATTCACCCCTCCACTTT. It is translated as CASSFENSPLHF.

The chain has TRBV5-4 and TRBJ2-1; D possibly uses TRBD1 or TRBD2 (6 bases each). The CDR3 runs 16 residues. Germline CDR1 SGHNT, CDR2 YYREEE (reference sequence). V lost 1 base and J lost 7, with 18 bases in between. DNA for the CDR3: TGTGCCAGCAGCTTGTCCCCAGCGACAGGAGGGAATGAGCAGTTCTTC. The encoded protein is CASSLSPATGGNEQFF.

The V gene is TRBV27, the J gene TRBJ1-5; D is undetermined. Germline V lookup: CDR1 MNHEY, CDR2 SMNVEV (reference sequence). Trimming shortened V by 3 bases and J by 3 bases, and 3 bases separated the two germline ends. The CDR3 covers 12 residues. CDR3: CASSFSNQPQHF. CDR3 sequence (DNA): TGTGCCAGCAGTTTTTCCAATCAGCCCCAGCATTTT.

The chain employs TRBV6-2 or TRBV6-3 and TRBJ1-2; 7 bases line up with TRBD1. Germline V gene lookup returns CDR1 MNHEY and CDR2 SVGEGT. This CDR3 is built from 15 residues. The ends lost 5 bases at V and 0 bases at J; junction bases unmatched: 6. In nucleotides, the CDR3 is TGTGCCAGCAGTCACGGAGGGACAGCTAACTATGGCTACACCTTC. This translates into CASSHGGTANYGYTF.

V gene TRBV11-2 combines with J gene TRBJ2-1, with 11 bases lining up with TRBD1. CDR1 SGHAT and CDR2 FQNNGV come from the germline V gene. There are 16 residues in the CDR3. With 3 bases clipped from V and 8 bases from J, the junction kept 9 bases outside the gene matches. The CDR3 loop reads CASSLAGTGGVYEQFF. As DNA, the CDR3 is TGTGCCAGCAGCTTGGCCGGGACAGGGGGAGTCTATGAGCAGTTCTTC.

J is TRBJ1-2 and V is TRBV28, with a tentative D call TRBD1 (6 bases). This CDR3 region has 13 residues. Germline CDR1 MDHEN, CDR2 SYDVKM. Trimming removed 7 bases from V and 3 bases from J, with 12 bases in between. The CDR3 sequence is CASIMTGDYGYTF. DNA for the CDR3: TGTGCCAGCATCATGACAGGAGACTATGGCTACACCTTC.

The chain uses TRBV25-1 and TRBJ2-3; 12 nucleotides align to TRBD2. The length of the CDR3 is 15 residues. The J segment lost 2 bases and the V segment lost 7 bases, leaving 4 bases of the junction unmatched. CDR1 is MGHDK and CDR2 is SYGVNS in the germline V gene. CDR3 sequence (DNA): TGTGCCAGCAAGGGACTAGCGGGTGTCACAGATACGCAGTATTTT. Translated, it gives CASKGLAGVTDTQYF. Drawing the rest from reference TRBV25-1 and TRBJ2-3, the complete variable domain is EADIYQTPRYLVIGTGKKITLECSQTMGHDKMYWYQQDPGMELHLIHYSYGVNSTEKGDLSSESTVSRIRTEHFPLTLESARPSHTSQYLCASKGLAGVTDTQYFGPGTRLTVL.

CDR3 sequence reads: CASSLMGRGTEAFF. DNA for the CDR3: TGTGCCAGCAGTTTAATGGGCAGGGGAACTGAAGCTTTCTTT. The chain is built from TRBV27 and TRBJ1-1; D is perhaps TRBD1 (6 bases). Trimming took 2 bases from V and 5 from J, leaving 12 bases between them. The germline CDR1 and CDR2 sequences are MNHEY and SMNVEV (reference sequence). The CDR3 consists of 14 residues.

This clone occurred once. The chain links TRBV27 to TRBJ1-5; D gene ambiguous. The V gene's germline CDR1 is MNHEY and CDR2 SMNVEV (reference sequence). This CDR3 spans 15 amino acids. The V gene lost 0 bases and the J gene lost 3 bases, with 9 bases spanning the gap. For the CDR3, the DNA is TGTGCCAGCAGTTTATCGAAAGGGATCAATCAGCCCCAGCATTTT. Its translation is CASSLSKGINQPQHF.

The chain's CDR3 is CASSQDRFLSYEQYF. The CDR3 nucleotides are TGCGCCAGCAGCCAAGATCGCTTCCTCTCCTACGAGCAGTACTTC. The chain uses TRBV4-3 and TRBJ2-7; D remains ambiguous. The CDR3 runs 15 residues. V lost 0 bases, J lost 0 bases, and 9 bases lay in between. Germline V CDR1 and CDR2: LGHNA, YSLEER.

This chain connects TRBV5-1 to TRBJ1-2, with D unclear. CDR3 length: 12 residues. Germline CDR1 is SGHRS and CDR2 is YFSETQ. The V end was cut by 4 bases, the J end by 5 bases, with 9 bases between. In DNA form, the CDR3 reads TGCGCCAGCAGCCCCACTCTTTATGGCTACACCTTC. Protein sequence: CASSPTLYGYTF.

The chain employs TRBV7-9 and TRBJ1-6; tentative D call: TRBD1 (6 bases). V lost 5 bases and J lost 4, with 9 bases in between. In germline, CDR1 is SEHNR, CDR2 FQNEAQ (reference sequence). The CDR3 length is 14 residues. CDR3 sequence (DNA): TGTGCCAGCAGCCCAGGACAGTATAATTCACCCCTCCACTTT. Encoded protein: CASSPGQYNSPLHF. Combining the CDR3 with reference TRBV7-9 and TRBJ1-6 gives the whole variable domain DTGVSQNPRHKITKRGQNVTFRCDPISEHNRLYWYRQTLGQGPEFLTYFQNEAQLEKSRLLSDRFSAERPKGSFSTLEIQRTEQGDSAMYLCASSPGQYNSPLHFGNGTRLTVT.

The chain couples TRBV6-5 to TRBJ1-2; D is uncertain. The germline V gene encodes CDR1 MNHEY and CDR2 SVGAGI. The CDR3 is made up of 15 amino acids. Trimming took off 5 bases at V and 0 bases at J, with 13 bases between the two ends. The CDR3 loop is CASSPTGPTNYGYTF. In DNA form, the CDR3 reads TGTGCCAGCAGTCCAACCGGGCCCACTAACTATGGCTACACCTTC.

The V call is TRBV19, the J call TRBJ1-2; TRBD1 agrees at 9 bases. CDR1 and CDR2 (germline): LNHDA, SQIVND (reference sequence). Trimming cost V 6 bases and J 4 bases; bases outside gene matches: 6. The CDR3 consists of 14 residues. CDR3: CASSRDREGYGYTF. The CDR3 coding sequence is TGTGCCAGTAGCCGGGACAGGGAAGGCTATGGCTACACCTTC. Full variable domain (rest looked up from reference TRBV19 and TRBJ1-2): DGGITQSPKYLFRKEGQNVTLSCEQNLNHDAMYWYRQDPGQGLRLIYYSQIVNDFQKGDIAEGYSVSREKKESFPLTVTSAQKNPTAFYLCASSRDREGYGYTFGSGTRLTVV.